The T cell receptor beta chain under discussion was sequenced for a study of cytomegalovirus exposure and HLA in healthy donors. Overall study: Early on, a data release was issued that held about 85 million unique TCRs from HLA-typed donors. Findings of the study overall: In vitro testing confirmed a few CMV-associated chains as specific for CMV antigens. Indistinguishable V segments, including TRBV6-2 and TRBV6-3, were excluded.

Primers for the PCR totalled 60 Vbeta and 13 Jbeta. Sequenced by immunoSEQ multiplex PCR; TCRdb stores in-frame clones only, minus some. The data show fewer than 250,000 clones, with approximately 80% seen just once and 14% held by the top ten. Regarding this clone: Its antigen is unknown.

Looked up from germline, CDR1 is LGHNA and CDR2 is YSLEER. The CDR3 contains 14 residues. V lost 1 base and J 5 bases, leaving 11 bases between the germline ends. The genes are TRBV4-3 and TRBJ2-5; D is ambiguous. Input material: PBMCs. This clonotype originated in a woman aged 25 to 45 in good health and CMV-seropositive. The CDR3 is CASSQVDQRETQYF. The CDR3 bases are TGCGCCAGCAGCCAAGTCGACCAGAGGGAGACCCAGTACTTC.